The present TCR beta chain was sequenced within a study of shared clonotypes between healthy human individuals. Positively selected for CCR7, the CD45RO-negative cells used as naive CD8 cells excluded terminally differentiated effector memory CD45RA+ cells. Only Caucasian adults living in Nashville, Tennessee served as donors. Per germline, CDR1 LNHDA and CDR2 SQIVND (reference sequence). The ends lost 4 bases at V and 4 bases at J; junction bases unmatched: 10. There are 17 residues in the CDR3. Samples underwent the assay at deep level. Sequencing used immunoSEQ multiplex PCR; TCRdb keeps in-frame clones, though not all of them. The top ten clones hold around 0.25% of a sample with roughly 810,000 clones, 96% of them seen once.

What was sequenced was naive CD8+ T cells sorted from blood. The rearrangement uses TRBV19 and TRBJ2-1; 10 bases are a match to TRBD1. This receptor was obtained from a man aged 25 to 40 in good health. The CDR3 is CASSTLGQGRVYNEQFF. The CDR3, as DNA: TGTGCCAGTAGTACCCTGGGACAGGGGAGAGTGTACAATGAGCAGTTCTTC.